The 16 T cell receptor beta chains presented below share a single source sample, sequenced in a study of blood T cell repertoires in COVID-19. Here immunoSEQ multiplex PCR was the method, and the copy in TCRdb shows in-frame clones only, minus some. The sample includes about 500,000 clones, roughly 89% of them seen just once. The source material was peripheral blood. Source of these receptors: a woman between 50 and 59 years old with COVID-19, enrolled during active disease.

J is TRBJ1-1 and V is TRBV5-6; tentative D call: TRBD1 (6 bases). V dropped 0 bases and J dropped 4 bases, with 16 bases sitting between them. Germline CDR1 and CDR2: SGHDT and YYEEEE. The CDR3 runs 16 residues. CDR3 bases: TGTGCCAGCAGCTTGGGCCTTACAGGGTATGGCACTGAAGCTTTCTTT. This translates into CASSLGLTGYGTEAFF.

The chain uses TRBV2 and TRBJ2-2; TRBD1 agrees at 8 bases. CDR3 length: 18 residues. The germline V gene has CDR1 SNHLY and CDR2 FYNNEI. Trimming removed 2 bases from V and 3 bases from J; junction bases left unmatched: 11. In DNA form, the CDR3 reads TGTGCCAGCAGTGAAATGGGGGTGAGGACAGGGTACACCGGGGAGCTGTTTTTT. Protein product: CASSEMGVRTGYTGELFF.

The chain joins TRBV2 to TRBJ2-1, with D possibly TRBD2 on 5 matching bases. Germline V gene data show CDR1 as SNHLY and CDR2 as FYNNEI. Deletions cut 8 bases from V and 8 bases from J, with 13 bases between. The CDR3 runs 12 residues. The CDR3 nucleotides read TGTGCCAGCCGTCCCTTCGGGGATGAGCAGTTCTTC. This sequence encodes CASRPFGDEQFF.

V gene TRBV19 combines with J gene TRBJ1-1, with 9 nucleotides matching TRBD1. Germline V lookup: CDR1 LNHDA, CDR2 SQIVND (reference sequence). V lost 1 base to trimming and J lost 6 bases; unmatched junction nucleotides: 3. The CDR3 is 14 amino acids. In nucleotides, the CDR3 is TGTGCCAGTAGTATAGGGACAGGGGAGGCTGAAGCTTTCTTT. Translation gives CASSIGTGEAEAFF.

The rearrangement uses TRBV5-6 and TRBJ1-5; the match to TRBD1 covers 7 bases. The length of the CDR3 is 13 residues. Trimming cost V 7 bases and J 2 bases; bases outside gene matches: 3. Germline-derived CDR1 and CDR2 are SGHDT and YYEEEE. CDR3 sequence: CASSGQGNQPQHF. The CDR3 nucleotides read TGTGCCAGCTCCGGACAGGGCAATCAGCCCCAGCATTTT.

J is TRBJ1-2 and V is TRBV9, with TRBD1 as a possible D gene (5 bases). CDR3 length: 15 amino acids. Germline CDR1 reads SGDLS; CDR2 reads YYNGEE. The germline V and J ends were trimmed by 6 bases and 0 bases, with 15 bases remaining between them. Here the CDR3 reads CASTPGGLANYGYTF. The CDR3 DNA follows: TGTGCCAGCACCCCCGGGGGATTAGCTAACTATGGCTACACCTTC.

This chain connects TRBV5-1 to TRBJ1-1, with 7 positions matching TRBD1. Losses at the gene ends were 4 bases for V and 1 base for J; bases not matched to a gene: 7. The CDR3 loop spans 15 amino acids. Germline assignment: CDR1 SGHRS and CDR2 YFSETQ. The CDR3 spells CASSATGPSNTEAFF. The CDR3 bases are TGCGCCAGCAGCGCGACAGGGCCGTCGAACACTGAAGCTTTCTTT.

The gene calls are TRBV4-1 and TRBJ2-7; 14 bases line up with TRBD2. The CDR3 consists of 18 residues. V trimming: 0 bases; J trimming: 3 bases; junction bases outside the gene matches: 7. The germline CDR1 and CDR2 sequences are MGHRA and YSYEKL. The CDR3 region is CASSQEGGLAGAYYEQYF. The CDR3 DNA sequence: TGCGCCAGCAGCCAAGAGGGGGGACTAGCGGGGGCGTACTACGAGCAGTACTTC.

J is TRBJ1-1 and V is TRBV5-6; the match to TRBD1 covers 10 bases. In germline, CDR1 is SGHDT, CDR2 YYEEEE. V lost 4 bases, J lost 4 bases, and 10 bases stayed unmatched. The length of the CDR3 is 16 residues. Here the CDR3 reads CASSRDRGQWGTEAFF. For the CDR3, the DNA is TGTGCCAGCAGCCGTGACAGGGGGCAGTGGGGCACTGAAGCTTTCTTT.

This rearrangement joins TRBV9 to TRBJ1-2; no reliable D call. The germline gives CDR1 SGDLS, CDR2 YYNGEE. The CDR3 consists of 16 residues. Trimming took off 4 bases at V and 3 bases at J, with 19 bases between the two ends. The CDR3 spells CASSPGRSYGDYGYTF. CDR3 bases: TGTGCCAGCAGCCCCGGTCGAAGCTACGGGGACTATGGCTACACCTTC.

This rearrangement joins TRBV7-6 to TRBJ2-1; possibly TRBD1 for D (6 bases). With 0 bases removed from V and 5 bases from J, the gap between germline ends came to 17 bases. CDR1 and CDR2 from the germline V gene are SGHVS and FNYEAQ. This CDR3 is built from 17 residues. As DNA, the CDR3 is TGTGCCAGCAGCTTAGCCCCGACAGGCCCCGGGAACAATGAGCAGTTCTTC. It codes for CASSLAPTGPGNNEQFF.

The chain combines TRBV5-6 with TRBJ1-4; 8 nucleotides match TRBD1. Per germline, CDR1 SGHDT and CDR2 YYEEEE. CDR3 length equals 15 residues. V was pared by 4 bases and J by 7 bases, with 9 bases of the junction left unmatched. For the CDR3, the DNA is TGTGCCAGCAGCGAAGGACAGGGAGAGGGTGAAAAACTGTTTTTT. Protein product: CASSEGQGEGEKLFF.

The genes are TRBV3-1 (or the pseudogene TRBV3-2) and TRBJ1-4, with TRBD1 as a possible D gene (5 bases). The V and J ends lost 8 bases and 7 bases respectively, with 11 bases between them. Germline assignment: CDR1 LGHDT and CDR2 YNNKEL (reference sequence). The CDR3 covers 12 residues. The CDR3 sequence: CASAPGGEKLFF. The CDR3 DNA is TGTGCCAGCGCCCCGGGGGGTGAAAAACTGTTTTTT.

The rearrangement uses TRBV19 and TRBJ1-1; D may be TRBD1 (6 bases). V was clipped by 5 bases and J by 0 bases, with 13 bases between them. The CDR3 contains 15 residues. Germline values: CDR1 LNHDA, CDR2 SQIVND (reference sequence). For the CDR3, the DNA is TGTGCCAGTAGTTCTGGACAGACCTTGAACACTGAAGCTTTCTTT. It translates to CASSSGQTLNTEAFF.

This clone occurred once. The rearrangement uses TRBV6-5 and TRBJ2-7; tentative D call: TRBD1 (5 bases). CDR3 length: 13 residues. V dropped 8 bases and J dropped 3 bases, with 14 bases sitting between them. Germline V gene lookup returns CDR1 MNHEY and CDR2 SVGAGI. CDR3 DNA: TGTGCCAGCGTGCCAGGGTTTGGCTACGAGCAGTACTTC. It encodes CASVPGFGYEQYF.

The rearrangement uses TRBV2 and TRBJ1-2; the D is unclear. V was pared by 5 bases and J by 4 bases, with 11 bases between. This CDR3 is built from 13 residues. Germline loops: CDR1 SNHLY, CDR2 FYNNEI. The CDR3 sequence is CASSIEGGYGYTF. CDR3 DNA: TGTGCCAGCAGTATAGAGGGTGGCTATGGCTACACCTTC. The full variable domain, with the rest looked up from reference TRBV2 and TRBJ1-2, is EPEVTQTPSHQVTQMGQEVILRCVPISNHLYFYWYRQILGQKVEFLVSFYNNEISEKSEIFDDQFSVERPDGSNFTLKIRSTKLEDSAMYFCASSIEGGYGYTFGSGTRLTVV.